The source of this T cell receptor (beta chain) is a study of T cells in Graves' hyperthyroidism and ophthalmopathy. Study-level background: Before treatment of any kind, peripheral blood was taken at initial diagnosis.

TCR beta CDR3 regions were amplified from RNA transcripts. The primer set for the first-round RT-PCR of the TCR CDR3 was HTBI. MiXCR was run by TCRdb on the multiplex PCR reads, yielding one entry per CDR3 protein. The sample carries 75,000 to 100,000 distinct CDR3 sequences, about 51% recorded once. Whole-study findings and limits: By a 13 V-J model, ophthalmopathy was set apart from stable hyperthyroidism.

The CDR3 has 14 residues. Germline V lookup: CDR1 SNHLY, CDR2 FYNNEI. With regard to this clonotype: Its specificity is not known. One end of the junction does not line up with germline, which may come from a read error.

The sequence derives from a woman aged 40-49 years with Graves' hyperthyroidism. Sequencing was done on a sample of blood. V and J are TRBV2 and TRBJ2-7; 8 positions match TRBD2. CDR3 loop: CAISMRGSGNEQYF. CDR3 bases: TGTGCCATCAGTATGAGGGGTAGCGGGAACGAGCAGTACTTC.